The following is a T cell receptor (beta chain) sequence with its context. The sample is drawn from a study of glioma-infiltrating T cells after dendritic cell vaccination. TCRB CDR3 was amplified from 2 ug genomic DNA or less. Method: immunoSEQ multiplex PCR; TCRdb's copy keeps in-frame clones and lacks some. Among tens of thousands of clones, over 75% were seen once, and the ten largest hold under 2.5%. V lost 4 bases, J lost 2 bases, and 8 bases lay in between. The germline gives CDR1 SGHVS, CDR2 FNYEAQ. The CDR3 runs 13 residues. The receptor's source is a human donor with glioblastoma. The V gene is TRBV7-6, the J gene TRBJ1-2, with TRBD1 as a possible D gene (6 bases). This sample comprised blood, obtained before dendritic cell vaccination. CDR3 nucleotides: TGTGCCAGCAGCTGGGACATCAACTATGGCTACACCTTC. Amino acids: CASSWDINYGYTF.